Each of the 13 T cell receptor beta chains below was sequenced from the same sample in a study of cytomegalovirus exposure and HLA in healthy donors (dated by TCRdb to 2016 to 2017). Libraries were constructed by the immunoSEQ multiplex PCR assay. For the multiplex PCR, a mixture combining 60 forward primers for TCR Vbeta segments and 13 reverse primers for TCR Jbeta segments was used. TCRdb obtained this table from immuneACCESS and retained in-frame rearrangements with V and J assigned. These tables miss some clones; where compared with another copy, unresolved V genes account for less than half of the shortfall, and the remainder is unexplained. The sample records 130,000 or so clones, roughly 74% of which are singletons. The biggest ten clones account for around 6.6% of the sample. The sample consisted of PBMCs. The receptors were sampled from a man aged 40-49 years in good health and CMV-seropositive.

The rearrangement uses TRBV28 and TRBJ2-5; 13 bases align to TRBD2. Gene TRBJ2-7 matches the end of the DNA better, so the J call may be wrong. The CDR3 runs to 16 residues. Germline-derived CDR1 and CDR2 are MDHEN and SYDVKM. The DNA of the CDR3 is TGTGCCAGCAGTTTCACCGGGACTAGCGGGATATACGAGCAGTACTTC. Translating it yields CASSFTGTSGIYEQYF.

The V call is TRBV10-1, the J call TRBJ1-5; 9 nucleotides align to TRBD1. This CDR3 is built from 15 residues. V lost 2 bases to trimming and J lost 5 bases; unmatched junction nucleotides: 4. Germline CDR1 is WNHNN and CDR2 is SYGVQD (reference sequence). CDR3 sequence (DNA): TGCGCCAGCAGTGAGAAGGACAGGGGAGATCAGCCCCAGCATTTT. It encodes CASSEKDRGDQPQHF.

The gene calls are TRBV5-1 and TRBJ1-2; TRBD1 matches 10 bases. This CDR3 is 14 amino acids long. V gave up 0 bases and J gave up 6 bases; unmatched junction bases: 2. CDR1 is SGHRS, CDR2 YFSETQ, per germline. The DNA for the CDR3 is TGCGCCAGCAGCTTGGAGGGACAGGGGAATGGCTACACCTTC. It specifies CASSLEGQGNGYTF.

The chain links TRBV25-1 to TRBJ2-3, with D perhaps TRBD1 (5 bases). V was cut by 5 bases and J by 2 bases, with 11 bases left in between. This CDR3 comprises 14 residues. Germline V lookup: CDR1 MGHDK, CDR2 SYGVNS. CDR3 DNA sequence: TGTGCCAGCAGTAGGCAGGGTTTCACAGATACGCAGTATTTT. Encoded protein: CASSRQGFTDTQYF.

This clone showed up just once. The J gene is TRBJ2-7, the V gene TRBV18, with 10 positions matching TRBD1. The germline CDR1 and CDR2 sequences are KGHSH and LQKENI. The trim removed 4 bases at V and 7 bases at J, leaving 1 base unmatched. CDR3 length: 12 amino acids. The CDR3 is CASSRTGGEQYF. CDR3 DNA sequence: TGTGCCAGCTCACGGACAGGGGGAGAGCAGTACTTC.

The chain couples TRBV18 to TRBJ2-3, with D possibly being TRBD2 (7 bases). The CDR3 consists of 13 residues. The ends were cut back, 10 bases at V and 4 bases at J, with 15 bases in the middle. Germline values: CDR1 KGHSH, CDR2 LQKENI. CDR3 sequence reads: CATSGGQADTQYF. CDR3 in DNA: TGTGCCACCTCCGGGGGGCAGGCAGATACGCAGTATTTT.

CDR3 protein: CASSLFAGDQETQYF. The CDR3 DNA reads as TGTGCCAGCAGTTTATTTGCAGGGGACCAAGAGACCCAGTACTTC. The chain is built from TRBV28 and TRBJ2-5, with a possible D match to TRBD1 (6 bases). Trimming removed 1 base at V and 0 bases at J, with 9 bases between. Germline values: CDR1 MDHEN, CDR2 SYDVKM. This CDR3 comprises 15 residues.

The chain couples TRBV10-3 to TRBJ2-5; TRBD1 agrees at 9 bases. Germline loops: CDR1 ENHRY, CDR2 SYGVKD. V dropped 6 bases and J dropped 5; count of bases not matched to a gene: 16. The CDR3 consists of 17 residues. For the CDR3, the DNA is TGTGCCATCAGCGGACCTCCCGGGACAGGGCTCGTCGAGACCCAGTACTTC. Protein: CAISGPPGTGLVETQYF.

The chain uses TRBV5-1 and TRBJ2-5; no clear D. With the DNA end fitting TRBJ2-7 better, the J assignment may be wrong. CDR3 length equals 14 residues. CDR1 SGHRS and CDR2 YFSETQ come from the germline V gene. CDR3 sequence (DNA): TGCGCCAGCCGTGAACAGCCTGGGTCCTACGAGCAGTACTTC. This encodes CASREQPGSYEQYF.

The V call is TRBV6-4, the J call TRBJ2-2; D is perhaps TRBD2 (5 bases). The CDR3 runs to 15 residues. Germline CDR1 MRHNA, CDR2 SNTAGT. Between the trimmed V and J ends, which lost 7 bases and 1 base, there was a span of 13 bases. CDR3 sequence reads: CASTQSAGNTGELFF. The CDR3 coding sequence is TGTGCCAGCACCCAATCCGCGGGGAACACCGGGGAGCTGTTTTTT.

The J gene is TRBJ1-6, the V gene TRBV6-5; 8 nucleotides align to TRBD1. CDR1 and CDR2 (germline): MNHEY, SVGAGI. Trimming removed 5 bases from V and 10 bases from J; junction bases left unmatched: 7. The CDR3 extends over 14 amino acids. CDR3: CASSPRTGYSPLHF. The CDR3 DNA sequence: TGTGCCAGCAGTCCCCGGACAGGGTACTCACCCCTCCACTTT.

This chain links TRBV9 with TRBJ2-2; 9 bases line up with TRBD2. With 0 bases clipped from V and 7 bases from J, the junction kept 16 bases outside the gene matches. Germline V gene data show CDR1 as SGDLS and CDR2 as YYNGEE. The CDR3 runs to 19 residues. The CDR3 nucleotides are TGTGCCAGCAGCGTAGTACCTGCAGCTAGCGGGACCCCTCACGGGGAGCTGTTTTTT. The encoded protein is CASSVVPAASGTPHGELFF.

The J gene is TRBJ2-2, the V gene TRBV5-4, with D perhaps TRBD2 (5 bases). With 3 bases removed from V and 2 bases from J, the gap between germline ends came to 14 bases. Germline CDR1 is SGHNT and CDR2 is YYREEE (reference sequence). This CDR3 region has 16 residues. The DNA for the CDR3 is TGTGCCAGCAGCTACCCGGGGAAAATTAACACCGGGGAGCTGTTTTTT. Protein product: CASSYPGKINTGELFF.